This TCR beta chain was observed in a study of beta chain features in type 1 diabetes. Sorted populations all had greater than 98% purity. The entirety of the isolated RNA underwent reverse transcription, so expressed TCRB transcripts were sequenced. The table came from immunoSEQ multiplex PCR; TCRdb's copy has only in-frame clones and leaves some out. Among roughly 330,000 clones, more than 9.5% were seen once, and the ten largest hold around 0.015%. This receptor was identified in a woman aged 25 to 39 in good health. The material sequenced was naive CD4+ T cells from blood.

For the CDR3, the DNA is TGTGCCAGCAGCTTTAGCGGGAGGGCCGAAGATACGCAGTATTTT. Residues: CASSFSGRAEDTQYF. The V and J genes are TRBV7-2 and TRBJ2-3; TRBD2 agrees at 11 bases. Germline lookup yields CDR1 SGHTA and CDR2 FQGNSA. The length of the CDR3 is 15 residues. The V segment lost 3 bases and the J segment 5 bases; nucleotides outside the gene matches: 4.